The rows below give T cell receptor beta chains drawn from one sample of a study of blood T cells in healthy people across ages. MiXCR was run by TCRdb on the 5' RACE reads, yielding one entry per CDR3 protein. This sample has 800,000 to 900,000 distinct CDR3 sequences, with around 68% found just once. The material sequenced was blood. These receptors all stem from a man younger than 45 in good health. CDR3s include the opening cysteine and the closing phenylalanine or tryptophan. Not all rows give a size; the values are once, few, many and, for expanded clones, a class.

V,size,CDR3
TRBV4-2,once,CASSRDGQGGQETHYF
TRBV4-3,NA,CASSQDGSGSYGYTF
TRBV9,many,CASSVVAGEGNEQFF
TRBV4-3,few,CASSRGVQNTEAFF
TRBV7-2,few,CASSLGAGQGYEQYF
TRBV20-1,once,CSARRQGPSNSPLHF
TRBV3-1,few,CASSPRQGTSYEQYF
TRBV2,NA,CASSAGTGGPKQYF
TRBV6-5,NA,CASSAGSVHSPLHF
TRBV5-1,NA,CASSLASDTEAFF
TRBV7-2,NA,CASSLSRTGFYGYTF
TRBV7-2,NA,CASSLDLRTSYEQYF
TRBV29-1,NA,CSVLRSGGNEKLFF
TRBV4-3,NA,CASSQEWTAHGTAKNIQYF
TRBV30,once,CAWSGSGVGGYTF
TRBV6-5,once,CASSYSLLNTEAFF
TRBV5-1,few,CASSLGDKVLRTQYF
TRBV7-2,NA,CASSLAAGAGETQYF
TRBV4-3,NA,CASSHPNCNQPQHF
TRBV7-2,few,CASSRDGNTEAFF
TRBV20-1,NA,CSAYQGGDGYTF
TRBV4-3,NA,CASSQDAGLAGSYNEQFF
TRBV10-3,NA,CAISETTGTGGRSSYNEQFF
TRBV5-1,NA,CASSQLAGGTYNVQFF
TRBV7-6,NA,CASSLGGGPESYNEQFF
TRBV20-1,few,CSAGTPSDTQYF
TRBV7-2,once,CASSLAGGSKNIQYF
TRBV7-3,few,CASSQTGEIGYTF
TRBV12-3/TRBV12-4,NA,CASSFGGGLDEQYF
TRBV27,few,CASSPGRGNHEQYF
TRBV20-1,NA,CSARDAGFSYEQYF
TRBV5-5,NA,CASSLEPRIPPQDYGYTF
TRBV6-5,NA,CASSYAGLAYSTDTQYF
TRBV9,NA,CASSGKNRGANTGELFF
TRBV29-1,NA,CSVEGDRVNEQFF
TRBV20-1,NA,CSARDLYRGGIQETQYF
TRBV6-6,NA,CASSYRQGWETQYF
TRBV6-2/TRBV6-3,NA,CASSYISGQGDTEAFF
TRBV28,NA,CASSFRDRWHEQYF
TRBV15,NA,CATRSGQSTDTQYF
TRBV5-1,NA,CASSLGTDLGASPLHF
TRBV10-3,NA,CAISPGQGRNEQFF
TRBV6-2/TRBV6-3,once,CASRLSPGLAGEQFF
TRBV4-2,NA,CASSQDLEGQSQYF
TRBV2,NA,CASSDMEFAYEQYF
TRBV15,NA,CATSRDRRGTGNTGELFF
TRBV20-1,NA,CSARHGQGAYNEQFF
TRBV5-5,NA,CASSARDSYNEQFF
TRBV4-2,NA,CASSQATGARHYGYTF
TRBV15,few,CATSRDGSVFDEQFF
TRBV9,NA,CASTLDRGGTDTQYF
TRBV4-3,NA,CASSQDWRGGTETQYF
TRBV29-1,NA,CSVEGEGRGGYTF
TRBV27,few,CAIKEAGLANEQFF
TRBV7-3,NA,CASSFLAGHSYEQYF
TRBV7-8,NA,CASSLEGQGTYNEQYF